These T cell receptor beta chains were read from a single sample in a study of T cells after yellow fever vaccination. TCRdb re-called the 5' RACE reads through MiXCR, storing one row per CDR3 protein. Here the sample spans 610,000 or so distinct CDR3 sequences, 12% being singletons. The sample was PBMCs, taken on the day of the yellow fever booster vaccination. These receptors all come from a man in his thirties or forties who received the YFV17D yellow fever vaccine. The conserved cysteine and the conserved F or W are not part of the CDR3 here. Clone size is stated in some rows and not others, as once, few, many or a class when expanded.

.	TRBV18	11	ASSPLQGAEQY
.	TRBV7-3	13	ASSPRGRDQETQY
few	TRBV28	13	ASKVAGGQSYEQY
.	TRBV20-1	12	SGGPGQLGNEQF
few	TRBV7-6	14	ASSLERASTANIQY
few	TRBV11-1	13	ASSPGQGINQPQH
.	TRBV14	16	ASSPWTGKSAGANVLT
.	TRBV10-3	15	AISFGTSGRGRAEQY
few	TRBV20-1	12	SARDRTQDSKYT
few	TRBV24-1	14	ATSARTSFPYNEQF
.	TRBV6-2/TRBV6-3	19	ASSTGTDYRGLAMNTGELF
few	TRBV4-3	15	ASSQDWGGRRTGELF
few	TRBV29-1	12	SVLAGSNTGELF
few	TRBV6-1	12	ASSAQGFNQPQH